A single sample is the source of the 25 T cell receptor beta chains below, sequenced in a study of T cell responses to AZD1222 COVID-19 vaccine. Method: immunoSEQ multiplex PCR; TCRdb's copy keeps in-frame clones and lacks some. Found here are under 200,000 clones, roughly 94% of them singletons; the top ten hold 0.64%. The sample here was peripheral blood, taken on day 0 of AZD1222 vaccination. The receptors stem from an adult in good health.

The J gene is TRBJ1-2, the V gene TRBV3-1 (or the pseudogene TRBV3-2); D gene ambiguous. V dropped 4 bases and J dropped 8 bases, with 11 bases sitting between them. This CDR3 region has 12 residues. The germline CDR1 and CDR2 sequences are LGHDT and YNNKEL (reference sequence). The CDR3 here is CASSLGRGGYTF. The CDR3 DNA sequence: TGTGCCAGCAGCCTAGGCCGAGGGGGCTACACCTTC.

The chain links TRBV19 to TRBJ2-7; 8 bases align to TRBD1. The CDR3 is 15 residues long. The V gene's germline CDR1 is LNHDA and CDR2 SQIVND (reference sequence). Trimming cost V 6 bases and J 4 bases; bases outside gene matches: 11. The CDR3 nucleotides read TGTGCCAGTAGCCCCTCCGGGACAGGAACGTACGAGCAGTACTTC. Protein product: CASSPSGTGTYEQYF.

The chain uses TRBV18 and TRBJ1-1; D is possibly TRBD1 (5 bases). Germline loops: CDR1 KGHSH, CDR2 LQKENI. V lost 4 bases and J lost 6, with 6 bases in between. This CDR3 has 11 residues. The CDR3 DNA reads TGTGCCAGCTCACGGGGGGCTGAAGCTTTCTTT. It is translated as CASSRGAEAFF. Complete variable domain (other parts from reference TRBV18 and TRBJ1-1): NAGVMQNPRHLVRRRGQEARLRCSPMKGHSHVYWYRQLPEEGLKFMVYLQKENIIDESGMPKERFSAEFPKEGPSILRIQQVVRGDSAAYFCASSRGAEAFFGQGTRLTVV.

The CDR3 sequence is CSATRGGTTTDTQYF. DNA of the CDR3: TGCAGCGCCACCCGGGGAGGCACAACTACAGATACGCAGTATTTT. This chain joins TRBV29-1 and TRBJ2-3, with D tentatively TRBD2 (6 bases). V dropped 7 bases and J dropped 3 bases, with 20 bases sitting between them. CDR1 and CDR2 from the germline V gene are SQVTM and ANQGSEA. This CDR3 has 15 residues.

The chain links TRBV30 to TRBJ1-5; the D is unclear. The ends were cut back, 2 bases at V and 4 bases at J, with 9 bases in the middle. Germline lookup yields CDR1 GTSNPN and CDR2 SVGIG (reference sequence). The CDR3 runs 13 residues. The CDR3 DNA reads TGTGCCTGGAGTAATGCGTGGAATCAGCCCCAGCATTTT. This gives the protein CAWSNAWNQPQHF.

This clone appeared once. The CDR3 coding sequence is TGCAGTGCTAGTCCGCGGGGCGGGGAGCTGTTTTTT. It yields the protein CSASPRGGELFF. The chain recombines TRBV20-1 with TRBJ2-2; maybe TRBD2 (6 bases). Trimming left V 3 bases short and J 7 bases short, with 9 bases between. CDR1 is DFQATT and CDR2 is SNEGSKA in the germline V gene (reference sequence). The CDR3 has 12 amino acids.

This clone was counted between two and nine times. This sequence joins TRBV24-1 and TRBJ2-2; D is perhaps TRBD2 (5 bases). The CDR3 is made up of 13 amino acids. Per the germline V gene, CDR1 is KGHDR and CDR2 is SFDVKD. Between the trimmed V and J ends, which lost 6 bases and 5 bases, there was a span of 9 bases. The CDR3 region has the DNA TGTGCCACCAGTCGGTCGGGGACCGGGGAGCTGTTTTTT. Translating it yields CATSRSGTGELFF.

The V and J genes are TRBV5-1 and TRBJ2-7; maybe TRBD1 (5 bases). Germline lookup yields CDR1 SGHRS and CDR2 YFSETQ. The V end lost 0 bases, the J end lost 3 bases, and 10 bases lay between the germline ends. The CDR3 spans 14 residues. CDR3 sequence: CASSLEQELYEQYF. DNA for the CDR3: TGCGCCAGCAGCTTGGAACAGGAACTCTACGAGCAGTACTTC.

CDR3 nucleotides: TGTGCCAGCATCCAGGGGGCAGAGGGCTACACCTTC. It codes for CASIQGAEGYTF. V and J are TRBV7-2 and TRBJ1-2; 8 nucleotides match TRBD1. CDR3 length: 12 residues. V lost 7 bases to trimming and J lost 8 bases; unmatched junction nucleotides: 6. CDR1 and CDR2 (germline): SGHTA, FQGNSA.

The chain uses TRBV7-9 and TRBJ1-4; D is unresolved. Per the germline V gene, CDR1 is SEHNR and CDR2 is FQNEAQ (reference sequence). Trimming shortened V by 1 base and J by 12 bases, and 15 bases separated the two germline ends. The CDR3 sequence is 14 residues long. The CDR3 loop reads CASSLGTAHAELFF. The CDR3 DNA reads TGTGCCAGCAGCTTAGGGACGGCCCACGCTGAACTGTTTTTT.

Comments on this clone: The junction departs from germline at one end; a sequencing error may be responsible. J is TRBJ1-1 and V is TRBV6-5, with D unclear. CDR1 MNHEY and CDR2 SVGAGI come from the germline V gene. The CDR3 totals 14 residues. CDR3 bases: TGTGCCAGCAGTTACCTCGAGTGGAACGCTGAAGCTTTCTTT. As protein: CASSYLEWNAEAFF.

The V and J genes are TRBV4-1 and TRBJ2-5; D might be TRBD1 (6 bases). The CDR3 is 14 residues long. Germline CDR1 is MGHRA and CDR2 is YSYEKL. The V and J ends lost 5 bases and 1 base respectively, with 11 bases between them. The CDR3 region is CASSFRQAQETQYF. The CDR3 DNA sequence: TGCGCCAGCAGCTTCCGACAGGCCCAAGAGACCCAGTACTTC.

As regards this clone: One end of the junction is discordant with germline, which a read error may explain. The chain links TRBV12-3 or TRBV12-4 to TRBJ2-1, with 7 nucleotides matching TRBD2. The CDR3 has 11 residues. The CDR3 DNA is TGTGCCAGCAGTGTAGCGGGTGAGCAGTTCTTC. Its translation: CASSVAGEQFF.

The sample holds one count of this clone. This chain connects TRBV18 to TRBJ2-7, with 8 bases identical to TRBD1. The CDR3 runs 15 residues. J lost 7 bases, V lost 2 bases, and 10 bases had no gene match. Germline V gene lookup returns CDR1 KGHSH and CDR2 LQKENI. The CDR3 sequence: CASSPRTGSLGEQYF. CDR3 nucleotide sequence: TGTGCCAGCTCACCAAGGACAGGGTCCCTGGGAGAGCAGTACTTC. The complete variable domain, with remaining parts taken from reference TRBV18 and TRBJ2-7, reads NAGVMQNPRHLVRRRGQEARLRCSPMKGHSHVYWYRQLPEEGLKFMVYLQKENIIDESGMPKERFSAEFPKEGPSILRIQQVVRGDSAAYFCASSPRTGSLGEQYFGPGTRLTVT.

V gene TRBV29-1 combines with J gene TRBJ1-2, with 9 bases matching TRBD1. The V gene's germline CDR1 is SQVTM and CDR2 ANQGSEA. The CDR3 runs 14 residues. The trim removed 7 bases at V and 0 bases at J, leaving 6 bases unmatched. The CDR3 protein is CSADRTGANYGYTF. The CDR3 DNA reads as TGCAGCGCGGACAGGACAGGGGCTAACTATGGCTACACCTTC.

V gene TRBV13 combines with J gene TRBJ2-4; 11 bases are a match to TRBD2. Germline lookup yields CDR1 PRHDT and CDR2 FYEKMQ (reference sequence). The CDR3 loop spans 21 amino acids. After removal of 2 bases from V and 3 bases from J, the junction contained 18 bases not matched to a gene. CDR3 in amino acids: CASSLSLITSGSFLGKNIQYF. The CDR3 nucleotides are TGTGCCAGCAGCTTATCCTTGATTACTAGCGGGAGTTTTCTGGGCAAAAACATTCAGTACTTC.

This clone was observed a single time. CDR3 loop: CASSASVGGYTF. The CDR3 DNA follows: TGTGCCAGCTCGGCCTCGGTGGGGGGCTACACCTTC. V and J are TRBV6-5 and TRBJ1-2; D gene unclear. Germline assignment: CDR1 MNHEY and CDR2 SVGAGI. This CDR3 has 12 residues. The V end was cut by 8 bases, the J end by 8 bases, with 15 bases between.

This chain links TRBV28 with TRBJ1-2; 8 positions match TRBD1. V lost 7 bases to trimming and J lost 9 bases; unmatched junction nucleotides: 7. The CDR3 length is 12 residues. CDR1 is MDHEN and CDR2 is SYDVKM in the germline V gene. CDR3 residues: CASTNQGARYTF. The CDR3 coding sequence is TGTGCCAGCACCAATCAGGGGGCGCGCTACACCTTC.

The chain links TRBV5-4 to TRBJ1-2, with D possibly matching TRBD1 (5 bases). The V gene lost 1 base and the J gene lost 6 bases, with 10 bases spanning the gap. The CDR3 contains 13 residues. Germline V CDR1 and CDR2: SGHNT, YYREEE (reference sequence). As DNA, the CDR3 is TGTGCCAGCAGCTTGAAAGGGGCGGATGGCTACACCTTC. This codes for CASSLKGADGYTF.

The chain recombines TRBV28 with TRBJ1-5; no definite D call. Deletions cut 7 bases from V and 1 base from J, with 11 bases between. CDR1 is MDHEN, CDR2 SYDVKM, per germline. The CDR3 has 14 residues. The CDR3 here is CASIFAASNQPQHF. DNA of the CDR3: TGTGCCAGCATATTTGCTGCAAGCAATCAGCCCCAGCATTTT.

J is TRBJ1-6 and V is TRBV4-2; a possible D gene is TRBD1 (6 bases). Germline V lookup: CDR1 LGHNA, CDR2 YNFKEQ. The germline V and J ends were trimmed by 1 base and 14 bases, with 18 bases remaining between them. The CDR3 loop spans 15 amino acids. The CDR3 loop reads CASSQAGIGGRALHF. The DNA of the CDR3 is TGTGCCAGCAGCCAAGCGGGAATAGGGGGTAGGGCCCTCCACTTT.

The gene calls are TRBV24-1 and TRBJ2-7; D is undetermined. Germline-derived CDR1 and CDR2 are KGHDR and SFDVKD. V was cut by 6 bases and J by 9 bases, with 17 bases left in between. This CDR3 region has 13 residues. The chain's CDR3 is CATSPFGQDVQYF. The CDR3 DNA reads as TGTGCCACCAGTCCATTCGGCCAGGACGTGCAGTACTTC.

The gene calls are TRBV28 and TRBJ2-3; D possibly corresponds to TRBD1 (5 bases). V was pared by 5 bases and J by 6 bases, with 18 bases between. Germline CDR1 reads MDHEN; CDR2 reads SYDVKM. The CDR3 is made up of 15 amino acids. The CDR3 region has the DNA TGTGCCAGCAGTCGTGGGGCAGGGTGGGGTGATACGCAGTATTTT. It translates to CASSRGAGWGDTQYF. The variable domain in full, completed from reference TRBV28 and TRBJ2-3, reads DVKVTQSSRYLVKRTGEKVFLECVQDMDHENMFWYRQDPGLGLRLIYFSYDVKMKEKGDIPEGYSVSREKKERFSLILESASTNQTSMYLCASSRGAGWGDTQYFGPGTRLTVL.

The rearrangement uses TRBV7-2 and TRBJ1-2; D is possibly TRBD1 (5 bases). V shed 1 base and J shed 6 bases, with 9 bases lying between them. This CDR3 has 13 residues. Per germline, CDR1 SGHTA and CDR2 FQGNSA. The chain's CDR3 is CASSLVGRDGYTF. The CDR3 nucleotides read TGTGCCAGCAGCTTAGTGGGGCGGGATGGCTACACCTTC.

The chain couples TRBV19 to TRBJ2-6; tentatively, D is TRBD1 (6 bases). With 10 bases removed from V and 4 bases from J, the gap between germline ends came to 17 bases. The CDR3 extends over 15 amino acids. Per germline, CDR1 LNHDA and CDR2 SQIVND (reference sequence). CDR3: CATQQGYEGANVLTF. CDR3 coding DNA: TGTGCCACTCAACAGGGCTACGAAGGGGCCAACGTCCTGACTTTC.